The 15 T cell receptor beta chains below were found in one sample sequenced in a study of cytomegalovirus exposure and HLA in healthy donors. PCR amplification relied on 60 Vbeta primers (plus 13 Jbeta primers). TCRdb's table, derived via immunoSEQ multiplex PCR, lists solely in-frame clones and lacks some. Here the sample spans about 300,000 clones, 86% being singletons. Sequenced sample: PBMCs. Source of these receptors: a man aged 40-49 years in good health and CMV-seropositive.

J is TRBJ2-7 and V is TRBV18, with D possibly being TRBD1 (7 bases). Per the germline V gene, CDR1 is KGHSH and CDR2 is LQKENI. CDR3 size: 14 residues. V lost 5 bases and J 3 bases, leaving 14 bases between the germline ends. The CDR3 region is CASSAPQGGYEQYF. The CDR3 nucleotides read TGTGCCAGCTCAGCTCCTCAGGGGGGCTACGAGCAGTACTTC.

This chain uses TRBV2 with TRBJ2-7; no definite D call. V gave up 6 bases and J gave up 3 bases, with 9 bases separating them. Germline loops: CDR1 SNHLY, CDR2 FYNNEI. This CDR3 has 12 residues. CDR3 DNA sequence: TGTGCCAGCAGACCGCCGGGCTACGAGCAGTACTTC. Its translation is CASRPPGYEQYF.

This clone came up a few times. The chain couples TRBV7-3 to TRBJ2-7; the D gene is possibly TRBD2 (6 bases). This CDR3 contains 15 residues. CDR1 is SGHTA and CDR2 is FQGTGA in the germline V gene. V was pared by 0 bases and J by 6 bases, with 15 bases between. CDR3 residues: CASSLTPVREAEQYF. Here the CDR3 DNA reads TGTGCCAGCAGCTTAACCCCGGTCAGGGAGGCCGAGCAGTACTTC.

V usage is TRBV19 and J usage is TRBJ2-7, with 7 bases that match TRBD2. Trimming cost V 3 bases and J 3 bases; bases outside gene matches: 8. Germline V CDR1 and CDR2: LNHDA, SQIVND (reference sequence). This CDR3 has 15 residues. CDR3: CASSMGTTTYYEQYF. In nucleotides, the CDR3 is TGTGCCAGTAGTATGGGGACTACCACTTACTACGAGCAGTACTTC.

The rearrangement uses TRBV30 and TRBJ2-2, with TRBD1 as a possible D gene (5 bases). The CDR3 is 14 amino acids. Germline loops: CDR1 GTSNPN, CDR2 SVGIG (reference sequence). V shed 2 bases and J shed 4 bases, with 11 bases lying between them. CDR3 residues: CAWSFGHATGELFF. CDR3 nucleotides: TGTGCCTGGAGTTTTGGACACGCCACCGGGGAGCTGTTTTTT.

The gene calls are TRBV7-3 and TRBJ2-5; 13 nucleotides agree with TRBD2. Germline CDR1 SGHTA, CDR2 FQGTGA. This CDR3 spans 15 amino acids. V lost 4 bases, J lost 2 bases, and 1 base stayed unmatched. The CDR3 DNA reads TGTGCCAGCAGCTCGGGACTAGCGGGACAAGAGACCCAGTACTTC. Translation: CASSSGLAGQETQYF.

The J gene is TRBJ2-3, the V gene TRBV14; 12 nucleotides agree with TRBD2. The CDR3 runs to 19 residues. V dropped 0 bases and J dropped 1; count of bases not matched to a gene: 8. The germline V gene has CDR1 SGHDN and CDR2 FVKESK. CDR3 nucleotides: TGTGCCAGCAGCCAAGATCTGACTAGCGGGAGTATGGGCACAGATACGCAGTATTTT. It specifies CASSQDLTSGSMGTDTQYF.

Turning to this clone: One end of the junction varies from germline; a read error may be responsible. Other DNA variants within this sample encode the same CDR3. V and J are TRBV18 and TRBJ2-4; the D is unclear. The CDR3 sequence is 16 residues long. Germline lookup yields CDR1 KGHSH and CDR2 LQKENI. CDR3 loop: CASSTSTTGAKNIQYF. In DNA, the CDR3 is TGTGCCAGCTCAACCTCCACTACCGGAGCCAAAAACATCCAGTACTTC.

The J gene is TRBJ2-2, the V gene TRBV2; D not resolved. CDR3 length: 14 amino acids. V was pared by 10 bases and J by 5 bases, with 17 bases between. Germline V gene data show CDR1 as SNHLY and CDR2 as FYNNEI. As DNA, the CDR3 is TGTGCCATCCCAAGCTTAAAAGTAACCGGGGAGCTGTTTTTT. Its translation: CAIPSLKVTGELFF.

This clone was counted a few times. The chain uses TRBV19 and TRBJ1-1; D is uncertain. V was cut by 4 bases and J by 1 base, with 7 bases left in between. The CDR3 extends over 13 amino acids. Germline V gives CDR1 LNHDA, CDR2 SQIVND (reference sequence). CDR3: CASSTSGNTEAFF. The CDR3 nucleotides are TGTGCCAGTAGTACTAGTGGGAACACTGAAGCTTTCTTT.

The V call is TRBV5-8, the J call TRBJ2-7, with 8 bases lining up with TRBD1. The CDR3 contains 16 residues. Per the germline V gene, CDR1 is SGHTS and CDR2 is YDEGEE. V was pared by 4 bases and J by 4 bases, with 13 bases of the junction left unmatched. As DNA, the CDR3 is TGTGCCAGCAGCAACCGGACCCGGACAGGGTCGTACGAGCAGTACTTC. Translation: CASSNRTRTGSYEQYF. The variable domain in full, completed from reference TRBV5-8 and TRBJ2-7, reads EAGVTQSPTHLIKTRGQQATLRCSPISGHTSVYWYQQALGLGLQFLLWYDEGEERNRGNFPPRFSGRQFPNYSSELNVNALELEDSALYLCASSNRTRTGSYEQYFGPGTRLTVT.

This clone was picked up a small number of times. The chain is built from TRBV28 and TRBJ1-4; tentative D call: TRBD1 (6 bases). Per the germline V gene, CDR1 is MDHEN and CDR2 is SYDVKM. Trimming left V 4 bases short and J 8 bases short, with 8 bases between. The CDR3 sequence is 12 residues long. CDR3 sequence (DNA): TGTGCCAGCAGTTCAGGGGAAGAAAAACTGTTTTTT. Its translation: CASSSGEEKLFF.

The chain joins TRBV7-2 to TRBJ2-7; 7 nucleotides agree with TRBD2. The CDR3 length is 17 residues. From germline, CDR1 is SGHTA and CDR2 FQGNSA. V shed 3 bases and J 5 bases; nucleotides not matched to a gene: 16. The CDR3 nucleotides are TGTGCCAGCAGCTTGGGGGTAGGCCTAGCGGCCTATCACGAGCAGTACTTC. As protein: CASSLGVGLAAYHEQYF.

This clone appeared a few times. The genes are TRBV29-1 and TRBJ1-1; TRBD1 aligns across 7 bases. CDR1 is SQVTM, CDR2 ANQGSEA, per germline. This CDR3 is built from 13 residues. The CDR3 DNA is TGCACGTGGGCGGCAGGGGGGAACACTGAAGCTTTCTTT. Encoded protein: CTWAAGGNTEAFF.

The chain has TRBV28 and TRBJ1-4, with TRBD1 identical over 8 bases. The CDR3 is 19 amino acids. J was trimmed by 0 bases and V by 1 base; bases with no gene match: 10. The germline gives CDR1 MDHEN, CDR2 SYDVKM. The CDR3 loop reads CASSLFLGTGRSTNEKLFF. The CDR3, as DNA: TGTGCCAGCAGTTTATTTTTGGGGACAGGCCGCTCAACTAATGAAAAACTGTTTTTT.